Shown below are 30 T cell receptor beta chains from a single sample sequenced in a study of technical replicates of blood from a few donors. Data came from immunoSEQ multiplex PCR; TCRdb stores just in-frame clones and leaves some out. This sample carries 60,000 to 80,000 clones, about 90% of them seen once, and the ten largest clones take 0.38%. The sequenced sample was T cells isolated from PBMCs. The receptors stem from a human donor in good health.

This clone was seen once. This chain uses TRBV9 with TRBJ1-1; D remains ambiguous. This CDR3 is built from 14 residues. Germline CDR1 and CDR2: SGDLS and YYNGEE. V shed 1 base and J shed 5 bases, with 12 bases lying between them. The CDR3 DNA follows: TGTGCCAGCAGCGTAACACGAACGGGAACTGAAGCTTTCTTT. It codes for CASSVTRTGTEAFF.

J is TRBJ1-4 and V is TRBV4-2, with D tentatively TRBD1 (5 bases). The ends were cut back, 2 bases at V and 8 bases at J, with 15 bases in the middle. The CDR3 spans 15 residues. The germline V gene encodes CDR1 LGHNA and CDR2 YNFKEQ. Here the CDR3 reads CASSQIQGIQEKLFF. CDR3 in DNA: TGTGCCAGCAGCCAAATTCAGGGAATACAAGAAAAACTGTTTTTT.

The gene calls are TRBV20-1 and TRBJ2-7; weak D call: TRBD2 (6 bases). This CDR3 spans 11 amino acids. Trimming removed 5 bases at V and 4 bases at J, with 9 bases between. The germline V gene has CDR1 DFQATT and CDR2 SNEGSKA (reference sequence). CDR3 residues: CSASEGYEQYF. The CDR3 coding sequence is TGCAGTGCTTCGGAGGGGTACGAGCAGTACTTC.

J is TRBJ2-7 and V is TRBV6-6, with 7 bases identical to TRBD1. The CDR3 runs to 13 residues. V lost 2 bases, J lost 7 bases, and 5 bases stayed unmatched. In germline, CDR1 is MNHNY, CDR2 SVGAGI (reference sequence). CDR3 amino acids: CASSYDRVGEQYF. CDR3 DNA: TGTGCCAGCAGTTACGACAGGGTAGGGGAGCAGTACTTC.

This clone has a single count. This chain uses TRBV19 with TRBJ1-3; D gene uncertain. Trimming pared 3 bases from V and 1 base from J, leaving 10 bases between. Per the germline V gene, CDR1 is LNHDA and CDR2 is SQIVND (reference sequence). The CDR3 covers 15 residues. CDR3 bases: TGTGCCAGTAGTATGGCCCGGGGATCTGGAAACACCATATATTTT. The encoded protein is CASSMARGSGNTIYF. Together with reference TRBV19 and TRBJ1-3, the CDR3 gives the full variable domain: DGGITQSPKYLFRKEGQNVTLSCEQNLNHDAMYWYRQDPGQGLRLIYYSQIVNDFQKGDIAEGYSVSREKKESFPLTVTSAQKNPTAFYLCASSMARGSGNTIYFGEGSWLTVV.

The J gene is TRBJ2-1, the V gene TRBV6-5; maybe TRBD2 (6 bases). The CDR3 extends over 14 amino acids. From germline, CDR1 is MNHEY and CDR2 SVGAGI. Trimming cost V 2 bases and J 6 bases, with 11 bases left between them. CDR3 coding DNA: TGTGCCAGCAGTTACACGGGAGTTGGCAATGAGCAGTTCTTC. Translating it yields CASSYTGVGNEQFF.

The J gene is TRBJ2-1, the V gene TRBV11-3; 13 bases agree with TRBD2. V was clipped by 5 bases and J by 8 bases; unmatched bases: 9. This CDR3 is 16 amino acids long. Germline values: CDR1 SGHNT, CDR2 YENEEA. The CDR3 protein is CASSARTSGSGDEQFF. Here the CDR3 DNA reads TGTGCCAGCAGCGCTCGGACTAGCGGGAGTGGAGATGAGCAGTTCTTC.

This chain joins TRBV19 and TRBJ2-1; the D gene is possibly TRBD2 (5 bases). The CDR3 is made up of 13 amino acids. With 4 bases removed from V and 12 bases from J, the gap between germline ends came to 16 bases. CDR1 LNHDA and CDR2 SQIVND come from the germline V gene (reference sequence). CDR3 DNA sequence: TGTGCCAGTAGTAAAGCGGAAAAGACTGGGCAGTTCTTC. It specifies CASSKAEKTGQFF.

The rearrangement uses TRBV12-5 and TRBJ2-1; 12 nucleotides match TRBD2. Germline CDR1 and CDR2: LGHNT and FRNRAP. The CDR3 runs 15 residues. The trim removed 7 bases at V and 3 bases at J, leaving 4 bases unmatched. The CDR3 region has the DNA TGTGCTAGTGTTCCGGGACTAGCGGGCTACAATGAGCAGTTCTTC. Protein: CASVPGLAGYNEQFF.

The gene calls are TRBV2 and TRBJ2-1; 14 bases match TRBD2. Per germline, CDR1 SNHLY and CDR2 FYNNEI. CDR3 length: 14 amino acids. J gave up 8 bases and V 4 bases, and 1 base lay outside the gene matches. The DNA of the CDR3 is TGTGCCAGCAGTGCGGGACTAGCGGGAGATGAGCAGTTCTTC. Protein product: CASSAGLAGDEQFF.

This clone was observed a handful of times. The rearrangement joins TRBV29-1 to TRBJ1-2; 12 bases agree with TRBD1. Germline V lookup: CDR1 SQVTM, CDR2 ANQGSEA. V lost 0 bases and J lost 7; bases outside the gene matches: 6. The CDR3 consists of 15 residues. CDR3 loop: CSVEDRGTGGSGYTF. CDR3 sequence (DNA): TGCAGCGTTGAAGATCGAGGGACAGGGGGCTCTGGCTACACCTTC.

As to this clone: The sample holds other DNA sequences that translate to the same CDR3. The rearrangement links TRBV25-1 to TRBJ1-5; D might be TRBD1 (6 bases). Germline V gives CDR1 MGHDK, CDR2 SYGVNS. The CDR3 has 14 residues. The germline V and J ends were trimmed by 9 bases and 3 bases, with 15 bases remaining between them. The CDR3 coding sequence is TGTGCCAGTAGTTTCGGACAGTACAATCAGCCCCAGCATTTT. Translating gives CASSFGQYNQPQHF.

The J gene is TRBJ1-2, the V gene TRBV5-4, with 7 bases that match TRBD1. In germline, CDR1 is SGHNT, CDR2 YYREEE (reference sequence). Trimming took 2 bases from V and 1 from J; bases not matched to a gene: 5. The CDR3 sequence is 15 residues long. Here the CDR3 DNA reads TGTGCCAGCAGCTTAAACAGGGGTCTTAACTATGGCTACACCTTC. It codes for CASSLNRGLNYGYTF.

CDR3 sequence: CSGRPGAGDYGYTF. CDR3 nucleotides: TGCAGCGGCAGACCAGGGGCCGGGGACTATGGCTACACCTTC. The chain has TRBV29-1 and TRBJ1-2, with D perhaps matching TRBD1 (6 bases). The V and J ends lost 7 bases and 3 bases respectively, with 18 bases between them. The germline V gene encodes CDR1 SQVTM and CDR2 ANQGSEA. The CDR3 runs 14 residues. Using reference TRBV29-1 and TRBJ1-2 for the parts outside the CDR3, the full variable domain is SAVISQKPSRDICQRGTSLTIQCQVDSQVTMMFWYRQQPGQSLTLIATANQGSEATYESGFVIDKFPISRPNLTFSTLTVSNMSPEDSSIYLCSGRPGAGDYGYTFGSGTRLTVV.

V gene TRBV19 combines with J gene TRBJ1-5; perhaps TRBD1 as D (5 bases). Germline V gives CDR1 LNHDA, CDR2 SQIVND (reference sequence). The CDR3 has 15 amino acids. Trimming shortened V by 3 bases and J by 4 bases, and 13 bases separated the two germline ends. This CDR3 is CASSIITAGNQPQHF. CDR3 DNA: TGTGCCAGTAGTATTATTACGGCAGGGAATCAGCCCCAGCATTTT.

This chain uses TRBV19 with TRBJ2-3; 9 nucleotides agree with TRBD1. Germline V gives CDR1 LNHDA, CDR2 SQIVND (reference sequence). CDR3 length equals 15 residues. Germline trimming cut 11 bases from V and 5 bases from J; bases unmatched to any gene: 14. The CDR3 DNA follows: TGTGCCTCCCAGAAGCGGGACAGGGAGGGAGATACGCAGTATTTT. Its translation: CASQKRDREGDTQYF.

This clone was seen a handful of times. The CDR3 nucleotides read TGTGCCAGCAGCTTAATCTGGGCATGGTACGAGCAGTACTTC. It specifies CASSLIWAWYEQYF. The V and J genes are TRBV7-8 and TRBJ2-7; D remains unclear. CDR1 and CDR2 (germline): SGHVS, FQNEAQ. V shed 2 bases and J shed 4 bases, with 12 bases lying between them. This CDR3 has 14 amino acids.

The V call is TRBV2, the J call TRBJ2-1; D is possibly TRBD1 (5 bases). Germline lookup yields CDR1 SNHLY and CDR2 FYNNEI. CDR3 size: 12 residues. V lost 9 bases to trimming and J lost 5 bases, with 11 bases between them. In nucleotides, the CDR3 is TGTGCCAGTCGGAAGGGGCACAATGAGCAGTTCTTC. Protein: CASRKGHNEQFF.

The chain has TRBV11-2 and TRBJ1-1; a possible D gene is TRBD1 (5 bases). This CDR3 has 15 residues. The V gene's germline CDR1 is SGHAT and CDR2 FQNNGV. Trimming took 1 base from V and 5 from J, leaving 14 bases between them. The CDR3 here is CASSLGRQGRTEAFF. The CDR3, as DNA: TGTGCCAGCAGCTTAGGTCGGCAGGGAAGAACTGAAGCTTTCTTT.

This clone has only a few counts. CDR3 sequence (DNA): TGTGCCAGCAGCGCTCCACGGAGCTCCTACAATGAGCAGTTCTTC. It codes for CASSAPRSSYNEQFF. The chain links TRBV9 to TRBJ2-1; no reliable D call. Deletions cut 3 bases from V and 0 bases from J, with 10 bases between. Germline values: CDR1 SGDLS, CDR2 YYNGEE. The CDR3 is 15 residues long.

The genes are TRBV6-1 and TRBJ2-1, with 7 bases matching TRBD1. V was clipped by 3 bases and J by 9 bases; unmatched bases: 11. Germline V gene lookup returns CDR1 MNHNS and CDR2 SASEGT. This CDR3 is built from 15 residues. CDR3 sequence (DNA): TGTGCCAGCAGTGATCCAGGACAGGATTATGTTGAGCAGTTCTTC. This translates into CASSDPGQDYVEQFF.

The chain is built from TRBV7-6 and TRBJ2-7; 12 nucleotides agree with TRBD2. The CDR3 totals 15 residues. V was clipped by 3 bases and J by 4 bases; unmatched bases: 4. Germline CDR1 and CDR2: SGHVS and FNYEAQ. The CDR3 loop is CASSLDGTSGYEQYF. In DNA form, the CDR3 reads TGTGCCAGCAGCTTGGACGGGACTAGCGGGTACGAGCAGTACTTC.

The rearrangement joins TRBV30 to TRBJ2-2; D not certain. The CDR3 loop spans 13 amino acids. Germline assignment: CDR1 GTSNPN and CDR2 SVGIG (reference sequence). V was trimmed by 2 bases and J by 6 bases, leaving 10 bases between them. CDR3 sequence (DNA): TGTGCCTGGAGTCATAGTCACCCCGGGGAGCTGTTTTTT. Protein product: CAWSHSHPGELFF.

This clone was picked up one time. J is TRBJ2-3 and V is TRBV2; 7 bases line up with TRBD1. CDR1 is SNHLY and CDR2 is FYNNEI in the germline V gene. This CDR3 has 18 residues. Trimming at V came to 7 bases and at J to 0 bases, leaving 16 bases not matched to a gene. CDR3 bases: TGTGCCAGCAAGACAGGGTCTGGATCGGAGGCGAGCACAGATACGCAGTATTTT. Its translation: CASKTGSGSEASTDTQYF. The entire variable domain, with the rest obtained from reference TRBV2 and TRBJ2-3, is as follows: EPEVTQTPSHQVTQMGQEVILRCVPISNHLYFYWYRQILGQKVEFLVSFYNNEISEKSEIFDDQFSVERPDGSNFTLKIRSTKLEDSAMYFCASKTGSGSEASTDTQYFGPGTRLTVL.

The genes are TRBV5-4 and TRBJ1-5, with D tentatively TRBD1 (5 bases). Germline V lookup: CDR1 SGHNT, CDR2 YYREEE (reference sequence). V gave up 2 bases and J gave up 3 bases, with 15 bases separating them. This CDR3 has 16 residues. The DNA of the CDR3 is TGTGCCAGCAGCTTAGGAGGGACTCGGGACAATCAGCCCCAGCATTTT. Its protein is CASSLGGTRDNQPQHF.

Only one count was recorded for this clone. The chain carries TRBV18 and TRBJ1-1; D perhaps matches TRBD1 (5 bases). There are 14 residues in the CDR3. Trimming cost V 4 bases and J 0 bases, with 9 bases left between them. CDR1 is KGHSH and CDR2 is LQKENI in the germline V gene. CDR3 amino acids: CASSLQAMNTEAFF. CDR3 bases: TGTGCCAGCTCACTACAGGCCATGAACACTGAAGCTTTCTTT.

This clone was picked up a small number of times. V gene TRBV19 combines with J gene TRBJ2-7; no clear D. The CDR3 contains 14 residues. CDR1 LNHDA and CDR2 SQIVND come from the germline V gene (reference sequence). V was trimmed by 0 bases and J by 3 bases, leaving 9 bases between them. The DNA of the CDR3 is TGTGCCAGTAGTATAGATCCAGGTAGCTACGAGCAGTACTTC. Protein product: CASSIDPGSYEQYF. Supplemented by reference TRBV19 and TRBJ2-7, the full variable domain reads DGGITQSPKYLFRKEGQNVTLSCEQNLNHDAMYWYRQDPGQGLRLIYYSQIVNDFQKGDIAEGYSVSREKKESFPLTVTSAQKNPTAFYLCASSIDPGSYEQYFGPGTRLTVT.

J is TRBJ1-5 and V is TRBV6-5, with TRBD1 identical over 10 bases. Germline trimming cut 6 bases from V and 13 bases from J; bases unmatched to any gene: 12. The germline CDR1 and CDR2 sequences are MNHEY and SVGAGI. The CDR3 spans 14 residues. In nucleotides, the CDR3 is TGTGCCAGCAGATTGGACAGGGGGAGTACCACACAGCATTTT. It specifies CASRLDRGSTTQHF.

The gene calls are TRBV29-1 and TRBJ2-1; a possible D gene is TRBD2 (5 bases). Between the trimmed V and J ends, which lost 4 bases and 0 bases, there was a span of 10 bases. Germline V lookup: CDR1 SQVTM, CDR2 ANQGSEA. This CDR3 contains 14 residues. The CDR3 sequence: CSVAPDFSYNEQFF. In DNA, the CDR3 is TGCAGCGTTGCCCCGGACTTCTCCTACAATGAGCAGTTCTTC.

The V gene is TRBV4-2, the J gene TRBJ2-1, with unresolved D. Trimming left V 0 bases short and J 8 bases short, with 5 bases between. From germline, CDR1 is LGHNA and CDR2 YNFKEQ. The CDR3 contains 12 residues. The CDR3 protein is CASSQDRYEQFF. CDR3 nucleotides: TGTGCCAGCAGCCAAGATCGGTATGAGCAGTTCTTC.